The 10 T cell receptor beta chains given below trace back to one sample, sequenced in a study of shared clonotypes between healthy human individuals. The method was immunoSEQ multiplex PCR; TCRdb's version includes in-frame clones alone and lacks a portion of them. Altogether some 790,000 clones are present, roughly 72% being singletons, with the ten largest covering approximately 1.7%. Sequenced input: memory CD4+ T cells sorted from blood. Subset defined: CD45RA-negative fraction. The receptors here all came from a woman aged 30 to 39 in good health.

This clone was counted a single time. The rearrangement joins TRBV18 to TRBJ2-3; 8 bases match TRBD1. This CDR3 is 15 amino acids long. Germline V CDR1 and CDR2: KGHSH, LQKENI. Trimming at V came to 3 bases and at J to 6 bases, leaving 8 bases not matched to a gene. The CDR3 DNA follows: TGTGCCAGCTCACCGGGGACAGGCACAACTGATACGCAGTATTTT. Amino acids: CASSPGTGTTDTQYF.

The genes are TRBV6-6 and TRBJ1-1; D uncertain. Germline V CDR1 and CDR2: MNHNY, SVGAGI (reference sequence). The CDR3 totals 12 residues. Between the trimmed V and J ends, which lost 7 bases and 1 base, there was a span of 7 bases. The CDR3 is CASNYRNTEAFF. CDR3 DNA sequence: TGTGCCAGCAATTATCGGAACACTGAAGCTTTCTTT.

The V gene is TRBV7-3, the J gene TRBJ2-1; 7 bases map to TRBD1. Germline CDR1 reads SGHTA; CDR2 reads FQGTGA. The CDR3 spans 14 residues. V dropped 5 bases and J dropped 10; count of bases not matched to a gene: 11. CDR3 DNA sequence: TGTGCCAGCAGCCCTACTAGGGACAGCATCGAGCAGTTCTTC. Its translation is CASSPTRDSIEQFF.

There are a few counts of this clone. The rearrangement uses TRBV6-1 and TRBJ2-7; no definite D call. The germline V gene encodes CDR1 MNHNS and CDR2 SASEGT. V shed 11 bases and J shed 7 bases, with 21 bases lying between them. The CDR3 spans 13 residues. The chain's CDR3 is CAWKISVGREQYF. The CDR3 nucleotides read TGTGCCTGGAAAATCTCTGTGGGAAGGGAGCAGTACTTC.

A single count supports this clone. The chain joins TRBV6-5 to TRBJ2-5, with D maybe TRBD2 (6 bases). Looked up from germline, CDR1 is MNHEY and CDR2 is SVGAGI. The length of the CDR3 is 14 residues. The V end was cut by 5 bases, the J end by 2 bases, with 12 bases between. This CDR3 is CASSRGLAQETQYF. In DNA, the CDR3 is TGTGCCAGCAGTCGGGGACTGGCACAAGAGACCCAGTACTTC.

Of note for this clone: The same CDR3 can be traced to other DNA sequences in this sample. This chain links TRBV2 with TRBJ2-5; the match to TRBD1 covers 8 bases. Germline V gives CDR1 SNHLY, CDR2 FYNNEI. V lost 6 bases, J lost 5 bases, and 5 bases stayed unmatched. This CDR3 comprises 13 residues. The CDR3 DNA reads TGTGCCAGCAGGCAGGGGGCTGGGGAGACCCAGTACTTC. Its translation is CASRQGAGETQYF.

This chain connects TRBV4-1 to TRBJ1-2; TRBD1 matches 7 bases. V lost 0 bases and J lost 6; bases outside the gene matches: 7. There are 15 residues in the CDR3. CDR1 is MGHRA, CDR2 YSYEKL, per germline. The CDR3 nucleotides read TGCGCCAGCAGCCAAGATCGAGGGGGCGGGGATGGCTACACCTTC. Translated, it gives CASSQDRGGGDGYTF.

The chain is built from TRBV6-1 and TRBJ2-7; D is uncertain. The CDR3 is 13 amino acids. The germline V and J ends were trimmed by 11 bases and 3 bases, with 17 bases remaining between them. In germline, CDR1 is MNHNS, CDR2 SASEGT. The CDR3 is CAGSTPAGYEQYF. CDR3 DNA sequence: TGTGCCGGGTCGACACCGGCCGGCTACGAGCAGTACTTC.

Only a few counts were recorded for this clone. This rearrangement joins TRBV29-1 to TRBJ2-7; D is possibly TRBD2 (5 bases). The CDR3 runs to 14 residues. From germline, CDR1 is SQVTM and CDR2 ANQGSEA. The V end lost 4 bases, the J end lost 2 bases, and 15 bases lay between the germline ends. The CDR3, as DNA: TGCAGCGTTGCGCAGGACGGGAATACCTACGAGCAGTACTTC. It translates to CSVAQDGNTYEQYF.

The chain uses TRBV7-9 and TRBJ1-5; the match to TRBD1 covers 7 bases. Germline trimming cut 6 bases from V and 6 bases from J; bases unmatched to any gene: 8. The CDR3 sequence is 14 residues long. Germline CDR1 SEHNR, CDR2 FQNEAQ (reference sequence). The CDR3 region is CASSTDRAGQPQHF. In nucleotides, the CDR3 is TGTGCCAGCAGTACAGACAGGGCCGGTCAGCCCCAGCATTTT. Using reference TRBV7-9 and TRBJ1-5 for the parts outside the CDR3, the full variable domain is DTGVSQNPRHKITKRGQNVTFRCDPISEHNRLYWYRQTLGQGPEFLTYFQNEAQLEKSRLLSDRFSAERPKGSFSTLEIQRTEQGDSAMYLCASSTDRAGQPQHFGDGTRLSIL.